One TCR beta chain is described in this entry. Its binding antigen is unknown. At one end the junction does not follow the germline gene, possibly because of a read error. This specimen belongs to a study of regulatory T cells (dated by TCRdb to between 2018 and 2020). For the wider study: T-cell receptor beta repertoires of sorted regulatory, conventional CD4+ and CD8+ T cells were compared between CD3G-deficient patients and healthy controls.

General study outcomes and caveats: Hydrophobic residues at CDR3 positions 6 and 7 were enriched in conventional CD4+ T cells from CD3G-deficient patients, which suggests more self-reactive specificities. Repertoires from patients had restricted unique TRB V-J pairs and skewed V and J gene usage, with the strongest effect in regulatory T cells.

CDR1 and CDR2 were assigned from the germline V gene as MNHNS and SASEGT. The CDR3 contains 18 residues, cysteine and phenylalanine counted. Kept here is only the CDR3 DNA, which spans 54 bases and is read in frame from base 1. Evidence of autoimmunity was present in all CD3G-deficient patients, and the autoimmunity was more severe in two of the patients. At testing, patients were between 2 and 39 years old and showed lower naive and higher memory CD4+ and CD8+ T-cell proportions. CD4+ cells were FACS-sorted into CD25-high CD127-low regulatory T cells and CD25-low CD127-high conventional CD4+ T cells. The patient group comprised about 6 individuals with CD3G deficiency. Patient samples and clinical data were obtained from an international physician network spanning the United States, Europe and Asia. Peripheral blood mononuclear cells were isolated by Ficoll density separation. For the multiplex PCR, 52 forward TRBV primers and 13 reverse TRBJ primers were used, and amplification bias was corrected with both assay-based and computational methods. Rearranged TRB loci were amplified from genomic DNA by multiplex PCR within the immunoSEQ assay. An Illumina HiSeq platform was used to sequence the TRB amplicons. Turning to the authors' computational methods: Custom algorithms error-filtered the raw sequences and aligned the raw sequences to reference gene sequences, after which the immunoSEQ online tools were used for analysis. Productive and nonproductive TRB rearrangement frequencies were evaluated among both unique and total sequences. Hydrophobicity and amino acid composition of residues 6 and 7 within the TRB CDR3 were used to estimate the potential for self-reactivity. Groups were compared by t tests, Mann-Whitney tests or two-way ANOVA performed in Prism software. In its TCRdb copy, this immuneACCESS table keeps in-frame sequences only and misses some clones. Where compared with another copy, unresolved V genes explain less than half of these, and the others have no known cause. Clone size and the V and J calls come from that table; the DNA yielded D and trimming. This sample gives tens of thousands of clones in total; roughly 92% of them show up just once. Jointly, the top ten make up around 0.94% of the sample.

The sequencing sample was made of conventional CD4+ T cells sorted from blood. The sequence came from a child aged 2 to 10 with CD3G deficiency. The chain is assembled from TRBV6-1 and TRBJ2-6; the D region is possibly TRBD1 or TRBD2, each matching across 6 bases. This receptor has the CDR3 CASSERQFRGSGANVPTF. The DNA reads as follows: TGTGCCAGCAGTGAACGACAGTTTAGGGGTTCGGGGGCCAACGTCCCGACTTTC.